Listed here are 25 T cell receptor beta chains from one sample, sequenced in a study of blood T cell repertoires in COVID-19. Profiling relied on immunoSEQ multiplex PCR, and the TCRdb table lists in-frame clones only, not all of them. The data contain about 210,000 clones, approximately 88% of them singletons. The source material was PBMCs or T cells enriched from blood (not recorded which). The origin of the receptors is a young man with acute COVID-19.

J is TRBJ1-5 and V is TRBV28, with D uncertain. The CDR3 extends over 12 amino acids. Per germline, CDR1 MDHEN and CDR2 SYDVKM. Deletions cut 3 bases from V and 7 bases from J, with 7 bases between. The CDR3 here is CASSFYYQPQHF. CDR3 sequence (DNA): TGTGCCAGCAGTTTCTATTACCAGCCCCAGCATTTT.

The CDR3 bases are TGCGCCAGCAGTCAGGGCGGGGGACTAGACGGGAGATTAGGGGCCTACGAGCAGTACTTC. It specifies CASSQGGGLDGRLGAYEQYF. This chain links TRBV23-1 with TRBJ2-7; 8 bases agree with TRBD2. TRBV23-1 is classed as an ORF, of uncertain function. This CDR3 contains 20 residues. The trim removed 3 bases at V and 2 bases at J, leaving 21 bases unmatched.

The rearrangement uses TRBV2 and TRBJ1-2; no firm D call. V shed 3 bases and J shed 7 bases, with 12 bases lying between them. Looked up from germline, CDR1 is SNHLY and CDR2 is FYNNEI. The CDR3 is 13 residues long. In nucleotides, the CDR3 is TGTGCCAGCAGTGAGGGGAGTAAGGGTGGCTACACCTTC. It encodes CASSEGSKGGYTF.

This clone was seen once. CDR3 sequence reads: CASSPTYLPTLQYEQFF. As DNA, the CDR3 is TGCGCCAGCAGTCCTACCTACTTGCCCACCCTCCAATATGAGCAGTTCTTC. The chain has TRBV4-1 and TRBJ2-1; D not resolved. The CDR3 is 17 residues long. Trimming took off 6 bases at V and 8 bases at J, with 26 bases between the two ends. CDR1 is MGHRA, CDR2 YSYEKL, per germline.

CDR3 loop: CASSEVSGSSYNEQFF. CDR3 nucleotides: TGCGCCAGCAGTGAAGTTAGCGGGAGCTCCTACAATGAGCAGTTCTTC. The genes are TRBV10-1 and TRBJ2-1; 9 bases map to TRBD2. Germline V gene lookup returns CDR1 WNHNN and CDR2 SYGVQD (reference sequence). J lost 0 bases, V lost 3 bases, and 3 bases had no gene match. The CDR3 loop spans 16 amino acids.

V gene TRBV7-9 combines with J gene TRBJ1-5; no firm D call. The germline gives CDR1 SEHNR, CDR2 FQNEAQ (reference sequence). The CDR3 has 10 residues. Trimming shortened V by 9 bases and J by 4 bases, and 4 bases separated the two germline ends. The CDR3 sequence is CARSNQPQHF. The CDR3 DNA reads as TGTGCCAGATCTAATCAGCCCCAGCATTTT.

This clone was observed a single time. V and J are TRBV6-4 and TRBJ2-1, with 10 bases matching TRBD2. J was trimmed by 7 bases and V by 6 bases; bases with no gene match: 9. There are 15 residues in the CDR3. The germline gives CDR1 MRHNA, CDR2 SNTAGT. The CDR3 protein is CASRTGLAEGNEQFF. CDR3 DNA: TGTGCCAGCAGAACCGGACTAGCGGAGGGGAATGAGCAGTTCTTC.

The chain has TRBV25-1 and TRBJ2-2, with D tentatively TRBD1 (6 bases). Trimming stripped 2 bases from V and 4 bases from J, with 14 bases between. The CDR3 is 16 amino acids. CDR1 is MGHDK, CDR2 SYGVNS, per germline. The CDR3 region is CASSETPQDSTGELFF. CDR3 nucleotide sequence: TGTGCCAGCAGTGAAACCCCCCAGGACAGCACCGGGGAGCTGTTTTTT.

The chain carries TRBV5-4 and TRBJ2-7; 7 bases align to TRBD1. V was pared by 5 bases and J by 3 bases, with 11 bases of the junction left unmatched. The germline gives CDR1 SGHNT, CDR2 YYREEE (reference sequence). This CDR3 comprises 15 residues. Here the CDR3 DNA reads TGTGCCAGCAGTCATGGACAGGCGTCTGACTACGAGCAGTACTTC. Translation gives CASSHGQASDYEQYF.

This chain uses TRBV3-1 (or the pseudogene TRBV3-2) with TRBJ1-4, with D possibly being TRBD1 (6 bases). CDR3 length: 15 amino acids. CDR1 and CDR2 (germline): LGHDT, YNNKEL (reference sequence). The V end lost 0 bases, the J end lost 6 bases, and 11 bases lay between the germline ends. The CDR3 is CASSQDEGVDEKLFF. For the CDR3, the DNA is TGTGCCAGCAGCCAAGATGAGGGGGTGGATGAAAAACTGTTTTTT.

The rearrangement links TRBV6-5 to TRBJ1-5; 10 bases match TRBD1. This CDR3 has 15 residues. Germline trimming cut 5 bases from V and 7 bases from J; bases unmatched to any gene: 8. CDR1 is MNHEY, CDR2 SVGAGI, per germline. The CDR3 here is CASSRGTGEGQPQHF. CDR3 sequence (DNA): TGTGCCAGCAGTCGAGGGACAGGGGAGGGCCAGCCCCAGCATTTT.

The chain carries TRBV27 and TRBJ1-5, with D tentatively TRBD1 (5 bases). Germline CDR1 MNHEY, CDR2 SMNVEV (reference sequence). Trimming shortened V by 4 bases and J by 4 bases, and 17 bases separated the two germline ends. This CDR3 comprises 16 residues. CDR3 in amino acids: CASSSGTLGRNQPQHF. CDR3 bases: TGTGCCAGCAGTTCAGGGACTTTGGGGAGAAATCAGCCCCAGCATTTT.

CDR3 DNA sequence: TGTGCCAGCAGTTCGGGACAGGGGAGGGATCAGCCCCAGCATTTT. It codes for CASSSGQGRDQPQHF. V and J are TRBV28 and TRBJ1-5; TRBD1 agrees at 10 bases. V lost 4 bases, J lost 5 bases, and 5 bases stayed unmatched. The CDR3 runs to 15 residues. CDR1 is MDHEN, CDR2 SYDVKM, per germline.

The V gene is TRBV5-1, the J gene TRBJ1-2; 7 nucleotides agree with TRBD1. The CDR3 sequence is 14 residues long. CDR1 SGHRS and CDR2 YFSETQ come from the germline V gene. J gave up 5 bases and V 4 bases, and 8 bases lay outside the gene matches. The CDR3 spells CASSTEGQNYGYTF. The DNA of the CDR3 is TGCGCCAGCAGCACCGAGGGACAGAATTATGGCTACACCTTC.

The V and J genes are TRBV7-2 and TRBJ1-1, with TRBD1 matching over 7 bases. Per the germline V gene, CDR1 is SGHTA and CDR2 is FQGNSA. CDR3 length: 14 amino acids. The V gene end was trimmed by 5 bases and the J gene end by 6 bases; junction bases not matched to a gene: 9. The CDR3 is CASSMTGTSPEAFF. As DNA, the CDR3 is TGTGCCAGCAGCATGACAGGGACGTCCCCTGAAGCTTTCTTT.

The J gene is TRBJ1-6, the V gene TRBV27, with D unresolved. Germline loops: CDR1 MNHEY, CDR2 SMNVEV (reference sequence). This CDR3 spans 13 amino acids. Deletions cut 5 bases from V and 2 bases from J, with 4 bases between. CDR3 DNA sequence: TGTGCCAGCAGTATAGCCTATAATTCACCCCTCCACTTT. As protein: CASSIAYNSPLHF.

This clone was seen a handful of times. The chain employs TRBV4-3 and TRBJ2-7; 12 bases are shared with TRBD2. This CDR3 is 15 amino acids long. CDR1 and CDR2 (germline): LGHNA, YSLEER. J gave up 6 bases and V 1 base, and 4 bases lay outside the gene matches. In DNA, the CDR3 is TGCGCCAGCAGCCAAGCTAGCGGGAGGGCCTCCGAGCAGTACTTC. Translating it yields CASSQASGRASEQYF.

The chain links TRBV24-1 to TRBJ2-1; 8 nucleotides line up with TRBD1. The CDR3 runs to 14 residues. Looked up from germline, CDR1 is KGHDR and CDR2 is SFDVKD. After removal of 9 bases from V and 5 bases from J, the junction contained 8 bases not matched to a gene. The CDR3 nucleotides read TGTGCCACCGCCCTTAGGACAGGGCACAATGAGCAGTTCTTC. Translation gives CATALRTGHNEQFF.

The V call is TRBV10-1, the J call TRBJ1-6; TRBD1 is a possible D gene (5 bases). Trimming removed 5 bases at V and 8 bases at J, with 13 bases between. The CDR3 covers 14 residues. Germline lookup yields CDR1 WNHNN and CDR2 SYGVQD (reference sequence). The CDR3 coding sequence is TGCGCCAGCAGTTCCAGGGTTACGGATTCACCCCTCCACTTT. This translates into CASSSRVTDSPLHF.

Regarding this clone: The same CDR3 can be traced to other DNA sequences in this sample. CDR3 residues: CSASPSGSYEQYF. Here the CDR3 DNA reads TGCAGTGCTAGTCCCAGCGGGAGTTACGAGCAGTACTTC. The chain recombines TRBV20-1 with TRBJ2-7; TRBD2 aligns across 8 bases. The CDR3 length is 13 residues. Germline V lookup: CDR1 DFQATT, CDR2 SNEGSKA (reference sequence). Unmatched junction bases numbered 5, after V lost 3 bases and J lost 4 bases.

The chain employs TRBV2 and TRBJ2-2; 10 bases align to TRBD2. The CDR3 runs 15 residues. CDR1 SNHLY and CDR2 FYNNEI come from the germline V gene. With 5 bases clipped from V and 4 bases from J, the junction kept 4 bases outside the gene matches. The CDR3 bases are TGTGCCAGCAGTAGAGCGGGAGGGGGCACCGGGGAGCTGTTTTTT. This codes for CASSRAGGGTGELFF.

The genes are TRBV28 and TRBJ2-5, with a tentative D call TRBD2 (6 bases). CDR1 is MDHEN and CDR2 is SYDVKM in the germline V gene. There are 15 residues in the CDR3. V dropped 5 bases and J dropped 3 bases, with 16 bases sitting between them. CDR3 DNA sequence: TGTGCCAGCAGTCCCCCCGGGACTCTCGAAGAGACCCAGTACTTC. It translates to CASSPPGTLEETQYF.

The CDR3 DNA reads TGTGCCAGCAGCTTGGCGGGTGGACTAGCGGGAGCCCCTAGGGCAGATACGCAGTATTTT. Translation: CASSLAGGLAGAPRADTQYF. The chain is built from TRBV5-4 and TRBJ2-3; 13 bases are shared with TRBD2. The CDR3 length is 20 residues. CDR1 is SGHNT, CDR2 YYREEE, per germline (reference sequence). J gave up 4 bases and V 0 bases, and 14 bases lay outside the gene matches.

CDR3 region: CASSGLAENKETQYF. CDR3 in DNA: TGCGCCAGCAGTGGACTAGCGGAGAACAAAGAGACCCAGTACTTC. The chain uses TRBV5-1 and TRBJ2-5; the match to TRBD2 covers 10 bases. Losses at the gene ends were 5 bases for V and 3 bases for J; bases not matched to a gene: 7. In germline, CDR1 is SGHRS, CDR2 YFSETQ. The CDR3 loop spans 15 amino acids.

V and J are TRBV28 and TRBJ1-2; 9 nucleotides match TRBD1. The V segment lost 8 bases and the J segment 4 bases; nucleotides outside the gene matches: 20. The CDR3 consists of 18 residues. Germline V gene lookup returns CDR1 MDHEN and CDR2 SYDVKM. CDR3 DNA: TGTGCCAGCCTGACCGGCCCGGGACAGGGTATTTTCGCCTATGGCTACACCTTC. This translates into CASLTGPGQGIFAYGYTF.